The clone carrying this TCR beta chain was seen a single time. Enrolment of Seattle patients took place during active infection, and they were followed longitudinally. Original handling: How many nucleated cells were present was estimated from reference gene primer amplification. TCRdb's table, derived via immunoSEQ multiplex PCR, lists solely in-frame clones and lacks some. From that table come the V and J calls and clone size; the DNA was used to work out D and trimming. The sample includes 150,000 to 200,000 clones, 85% to 90% of them seen just once. This sample was included in a study of blood T cell repertoires in COVID-19. As for the study in general: There were acute and convalescent COVID-19 samples, and they came from the United States, Italy and Spain. The analysed material was cDNA or gDNA that came from T cells, B-cell-depleted T cells, or PBMCs.

Trimming cost V 7 bases and J 6 bases; bases outside gene matches: 5. The CDR3 covers 13 residues. Germline lookup yields CDR1 SGHTS and CDR2 YDEGEE. The chain couples TRBV5-8 to TRBJ1-5; 9 nucleotides align to TRBD1. Sequencing was carried out using peripheral blood. This sequence was found in a woman between 65 and 79 years old with COVID-19, enrolled during active disease. CDR3 in amino acids: CASRDRAVQPQHF. CDR3 DNA: TGTGCCAGCCGGGACAGGGCTGTTCAGCCCCAGCATTTT.